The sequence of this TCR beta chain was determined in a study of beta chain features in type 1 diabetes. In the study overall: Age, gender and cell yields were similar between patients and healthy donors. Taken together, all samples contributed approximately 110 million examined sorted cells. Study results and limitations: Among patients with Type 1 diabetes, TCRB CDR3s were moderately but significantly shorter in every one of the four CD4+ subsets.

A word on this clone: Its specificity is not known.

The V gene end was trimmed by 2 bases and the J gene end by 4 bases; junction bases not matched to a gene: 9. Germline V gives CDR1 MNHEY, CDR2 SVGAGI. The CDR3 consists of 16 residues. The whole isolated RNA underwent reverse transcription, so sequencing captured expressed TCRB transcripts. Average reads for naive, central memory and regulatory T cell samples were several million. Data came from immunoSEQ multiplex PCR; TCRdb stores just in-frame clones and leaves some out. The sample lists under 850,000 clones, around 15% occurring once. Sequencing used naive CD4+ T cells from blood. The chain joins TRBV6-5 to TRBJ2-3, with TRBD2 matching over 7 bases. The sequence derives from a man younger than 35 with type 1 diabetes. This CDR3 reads CASSYRGRGVADTQYF. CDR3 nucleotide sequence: TGTGCCAGCAGTTACAGGGGACGGGGGGTCGCAGATACGCAGTATTTT.